Listed below are T cell receptor beta chains from one sample, sequenced in a study of T cell responses to AZD1222 COVID-19 vaccine. Method: immunoSEQ multiplex PCR; TCRdb's copy keeps in-frame clones and lacks some. The data hold just under 35,000 clones, with approximately 86% observed a single time. Sequencing used peripheral blood, obtained on day 0 of AZD1222 vaccination. The receptors come from an adult in good health. CDR3s include the opening cysteine and the closing phenylalanine or tryptophan.

len: 12; j_gene: TRBJ1-5; v_gene: TRBV14; CDR3aa: CASTELGKPQHF
len: 15; j_gene: TRBJ1-6; v_gene: TRBV6-4; CDR3aa: CASSDSTGGNSPLHF
len: 15; j_gene: TRBJ2-2; v_gene: TRBV11-2; CDR3aa: CASRKTVESPGELFF
len: 15; j_gene: TRBJ1-5; v_gene: TRBV7-9; CDR3aa: CASSSVGVEGQPQHF
len: 15; j_gene: TRBJ1-5; v_gene: TRBV28; CDR3aa: CASSSIGRSNQPQHF
len: 14; j_gene: TRBJ2-2; v_gene: TRBV25-1; CDR3aa: CASSTSDEAGELFF
len: 18; j_gene: TRBJ2-7; v_gene: TRBV5-5; CDR3aa: CASSLSWLAGGSGYEQYF
len: 16; j_gene: TRBJ2-5; v_gene: TRBV7-2; CDR3aa: CASTPGGTLRRETQYF
len: 15; j_gene: TRBJ2-7; v_gene: TRBV5-1; CDR3aa: CASSFSGISSYEQYF
len: 11; j_gene: TRBJ1-1; v_gene: TRBV20-1; CDR3aa: CSARVGAPQLF
len: 14; j_gene: TRBJ2-5; v_gene: TRBV9; CDR3aa: CASSTGTGEETQYF